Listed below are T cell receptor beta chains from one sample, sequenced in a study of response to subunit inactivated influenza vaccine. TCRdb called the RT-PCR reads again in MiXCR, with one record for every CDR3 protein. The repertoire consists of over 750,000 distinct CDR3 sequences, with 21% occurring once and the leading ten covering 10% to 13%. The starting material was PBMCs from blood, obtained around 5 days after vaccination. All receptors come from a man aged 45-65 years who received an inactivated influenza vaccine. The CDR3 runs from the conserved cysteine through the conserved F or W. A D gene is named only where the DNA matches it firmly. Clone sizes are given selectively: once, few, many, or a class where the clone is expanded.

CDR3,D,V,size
CASSPSGTSAYNEQFF,TRBD2,TRBV7-7,many
CSARTRNIQYF,-,TRBV20-1,-
CSVGDRGGVTEAFF,TRBD1,TRBV29-1,many
CATSREPYSNQPQHF,-,TRBV15,-
CASSSGLARGTDTQYF,TRBD2,TRBV7-2,-
CASSRTTGNTEAFF,-,TRBV3-1,-
CAITPGPGGEQYF,-,TRBV10-3,-
CAWTAVGGRWSGYTF,-,TRBV30,few
CSANKQGSLDTQYF,TRBD1,TRBV20-1,-
CATSSGRGIRLYEQYF,-,TRBV15,-
CASSSRQSPGNTIYF,-,TRBV9,-
CSALGGGATSHGEQYF,-,TRBV20-1,few
CASSQVMVRGFHNEQFF,-,TRBV4-3,-
CASSQRENTGELFF,-,TRBV4-2,-
CASSPRDRETQYF,-,TRBV12-3/TRBV12-4,few
CASSLPGGNGEAFF,TRBD1,TRBV5-1,-
CASRPMGNQPQHF,-,TRBV12-3/TRBV12-4,-
CASSSGGTGMFTGELFF,TRBD1,TRBV12-3/TRBV12-4,-
CASTQDGSTDTQYF,-,TRBV12-3/TRBV12-4,few
CASSYSGLAERYNEQFF,TRBD2,TRBV6-5,-
CASSPSGTSGSYEQYF,TRBD2,TRBV6-1,few
CASSTQTGLGGTEAFF,TRBD1,TRBV9,few
CASSPTTGGLTGELFF,TRBD1,TRBV6-1,-
CASSHPRSGEQYF,-,TRBV4-3,-
CATSRVSGRETQYF,-,TRBV15,-
CASSLGRGTVVSSYNEQFF,-,TRBV11-2,-
CASSRNAYEQYF,-,TRBV5-4,-
CASSYGSGRAETQYF,-,TRBV6-5,once
CASSECSGGLDTQYF,TRBD2,TRBV10-1,-
CSARDLLGQGSYEQYF,-,TRBV20-1,-
CASSSPRSGGMETQYF,TRBD2,TRBV5-4,-
CASSLARGSKFF,-,TRBV7-8,-
CASSRESYYSYEQYF,-,TRBV4-3,few
CASSFMGSYNEQFF,-,TRBV27,-
CAISEIGRISYNEQFF,-,TRBV10-3,-
CAISGSANYEQYF,-,TRBV10-3,many
CASSRKLVSDEQYF,-,TRBV4-3,-
CSARVIKQGIEQFF,-,TRBV20-1,few
CASSSTGTGGGQPQHF,TRBD1,TRBV7-2,-
CASSKGTSEGAEQFF,TRBD2,TRBV9,-
CSASMDQETQYF,-,TRBV20-1,-
CASSGTTGHGYNEQFF,-,TRBV9,many
CSARLAYTNEQFF,TRBD2,TRBV20-1,-
CASSLFPEVLTDTQYF,-,TRBV7-2,few
CSARHFSGPYNEQFF,-,TRBV20-1,-
CSARDLGQGALETQYF,TRBD1,TRBV20-1,few
CASSQDRGVGTDTQYF,-,TRBV4-3,-
CSAKDGTINEKLFF,-,TRBV20-1,-
CASEDSPYEQYF,-,TRBV6-1,once
CSAQGRGGIQETQYF,-,TRBV20-1,-
CASSSHIASGANVLTF,-,TRBV7-2,many
CSASSGWGSRSYNEQFF,-,TRBV20-1,many
CASNRPGTEAFF,-,TRBV28,many
CASSSDTMNTEAFF,-,TRBV5-5,-